This T cell receptor beta chain was retrieved from a study of blood T cell repertoires in COVID-19. About the study: Both acute and convalescent COVID-19 samples were obtained from the United States, Italy and Spain. T cells, B-cell-depleted T cells, or PBMCs supplied cDNA or gDNA.

How the authors handled the data: Scientists estimated how many nucleated cells there were by amplifying reference gene primers. Sequencing was performed with immunoSEQ multiplex PCR; in TCRdb, only in-frame clones are kept and a portion is missing. The V and J calls and clone size were taken over from that table, and D and trimming were inferred from the DNA. The profile covers some 30,000 clones, with 80% to 90% appearing a single time and 3.5% taken by the ten largest. V was trimmed by 1 base and J by 4 bases, leaving 13 bases between them. Germline CDR1 reads LGHNA; CDR2 reads YSLEER. The CDR3 runs 15 residues.

The chain recombines TRBV4-3 with TRBJ2-5, with a tentative D call TRBD2 (7 bases). Input material: peripheral blood. This receptor was obtained from a human donor in a cohort sampled during active COVID-19. In DNA form, the CDR3 reads TGCGCCAGCAGCCAAGGGGGGGGGCTCGGAGAGACCCAGTACTTC. Translated: CASSQGGGLGETQYF.